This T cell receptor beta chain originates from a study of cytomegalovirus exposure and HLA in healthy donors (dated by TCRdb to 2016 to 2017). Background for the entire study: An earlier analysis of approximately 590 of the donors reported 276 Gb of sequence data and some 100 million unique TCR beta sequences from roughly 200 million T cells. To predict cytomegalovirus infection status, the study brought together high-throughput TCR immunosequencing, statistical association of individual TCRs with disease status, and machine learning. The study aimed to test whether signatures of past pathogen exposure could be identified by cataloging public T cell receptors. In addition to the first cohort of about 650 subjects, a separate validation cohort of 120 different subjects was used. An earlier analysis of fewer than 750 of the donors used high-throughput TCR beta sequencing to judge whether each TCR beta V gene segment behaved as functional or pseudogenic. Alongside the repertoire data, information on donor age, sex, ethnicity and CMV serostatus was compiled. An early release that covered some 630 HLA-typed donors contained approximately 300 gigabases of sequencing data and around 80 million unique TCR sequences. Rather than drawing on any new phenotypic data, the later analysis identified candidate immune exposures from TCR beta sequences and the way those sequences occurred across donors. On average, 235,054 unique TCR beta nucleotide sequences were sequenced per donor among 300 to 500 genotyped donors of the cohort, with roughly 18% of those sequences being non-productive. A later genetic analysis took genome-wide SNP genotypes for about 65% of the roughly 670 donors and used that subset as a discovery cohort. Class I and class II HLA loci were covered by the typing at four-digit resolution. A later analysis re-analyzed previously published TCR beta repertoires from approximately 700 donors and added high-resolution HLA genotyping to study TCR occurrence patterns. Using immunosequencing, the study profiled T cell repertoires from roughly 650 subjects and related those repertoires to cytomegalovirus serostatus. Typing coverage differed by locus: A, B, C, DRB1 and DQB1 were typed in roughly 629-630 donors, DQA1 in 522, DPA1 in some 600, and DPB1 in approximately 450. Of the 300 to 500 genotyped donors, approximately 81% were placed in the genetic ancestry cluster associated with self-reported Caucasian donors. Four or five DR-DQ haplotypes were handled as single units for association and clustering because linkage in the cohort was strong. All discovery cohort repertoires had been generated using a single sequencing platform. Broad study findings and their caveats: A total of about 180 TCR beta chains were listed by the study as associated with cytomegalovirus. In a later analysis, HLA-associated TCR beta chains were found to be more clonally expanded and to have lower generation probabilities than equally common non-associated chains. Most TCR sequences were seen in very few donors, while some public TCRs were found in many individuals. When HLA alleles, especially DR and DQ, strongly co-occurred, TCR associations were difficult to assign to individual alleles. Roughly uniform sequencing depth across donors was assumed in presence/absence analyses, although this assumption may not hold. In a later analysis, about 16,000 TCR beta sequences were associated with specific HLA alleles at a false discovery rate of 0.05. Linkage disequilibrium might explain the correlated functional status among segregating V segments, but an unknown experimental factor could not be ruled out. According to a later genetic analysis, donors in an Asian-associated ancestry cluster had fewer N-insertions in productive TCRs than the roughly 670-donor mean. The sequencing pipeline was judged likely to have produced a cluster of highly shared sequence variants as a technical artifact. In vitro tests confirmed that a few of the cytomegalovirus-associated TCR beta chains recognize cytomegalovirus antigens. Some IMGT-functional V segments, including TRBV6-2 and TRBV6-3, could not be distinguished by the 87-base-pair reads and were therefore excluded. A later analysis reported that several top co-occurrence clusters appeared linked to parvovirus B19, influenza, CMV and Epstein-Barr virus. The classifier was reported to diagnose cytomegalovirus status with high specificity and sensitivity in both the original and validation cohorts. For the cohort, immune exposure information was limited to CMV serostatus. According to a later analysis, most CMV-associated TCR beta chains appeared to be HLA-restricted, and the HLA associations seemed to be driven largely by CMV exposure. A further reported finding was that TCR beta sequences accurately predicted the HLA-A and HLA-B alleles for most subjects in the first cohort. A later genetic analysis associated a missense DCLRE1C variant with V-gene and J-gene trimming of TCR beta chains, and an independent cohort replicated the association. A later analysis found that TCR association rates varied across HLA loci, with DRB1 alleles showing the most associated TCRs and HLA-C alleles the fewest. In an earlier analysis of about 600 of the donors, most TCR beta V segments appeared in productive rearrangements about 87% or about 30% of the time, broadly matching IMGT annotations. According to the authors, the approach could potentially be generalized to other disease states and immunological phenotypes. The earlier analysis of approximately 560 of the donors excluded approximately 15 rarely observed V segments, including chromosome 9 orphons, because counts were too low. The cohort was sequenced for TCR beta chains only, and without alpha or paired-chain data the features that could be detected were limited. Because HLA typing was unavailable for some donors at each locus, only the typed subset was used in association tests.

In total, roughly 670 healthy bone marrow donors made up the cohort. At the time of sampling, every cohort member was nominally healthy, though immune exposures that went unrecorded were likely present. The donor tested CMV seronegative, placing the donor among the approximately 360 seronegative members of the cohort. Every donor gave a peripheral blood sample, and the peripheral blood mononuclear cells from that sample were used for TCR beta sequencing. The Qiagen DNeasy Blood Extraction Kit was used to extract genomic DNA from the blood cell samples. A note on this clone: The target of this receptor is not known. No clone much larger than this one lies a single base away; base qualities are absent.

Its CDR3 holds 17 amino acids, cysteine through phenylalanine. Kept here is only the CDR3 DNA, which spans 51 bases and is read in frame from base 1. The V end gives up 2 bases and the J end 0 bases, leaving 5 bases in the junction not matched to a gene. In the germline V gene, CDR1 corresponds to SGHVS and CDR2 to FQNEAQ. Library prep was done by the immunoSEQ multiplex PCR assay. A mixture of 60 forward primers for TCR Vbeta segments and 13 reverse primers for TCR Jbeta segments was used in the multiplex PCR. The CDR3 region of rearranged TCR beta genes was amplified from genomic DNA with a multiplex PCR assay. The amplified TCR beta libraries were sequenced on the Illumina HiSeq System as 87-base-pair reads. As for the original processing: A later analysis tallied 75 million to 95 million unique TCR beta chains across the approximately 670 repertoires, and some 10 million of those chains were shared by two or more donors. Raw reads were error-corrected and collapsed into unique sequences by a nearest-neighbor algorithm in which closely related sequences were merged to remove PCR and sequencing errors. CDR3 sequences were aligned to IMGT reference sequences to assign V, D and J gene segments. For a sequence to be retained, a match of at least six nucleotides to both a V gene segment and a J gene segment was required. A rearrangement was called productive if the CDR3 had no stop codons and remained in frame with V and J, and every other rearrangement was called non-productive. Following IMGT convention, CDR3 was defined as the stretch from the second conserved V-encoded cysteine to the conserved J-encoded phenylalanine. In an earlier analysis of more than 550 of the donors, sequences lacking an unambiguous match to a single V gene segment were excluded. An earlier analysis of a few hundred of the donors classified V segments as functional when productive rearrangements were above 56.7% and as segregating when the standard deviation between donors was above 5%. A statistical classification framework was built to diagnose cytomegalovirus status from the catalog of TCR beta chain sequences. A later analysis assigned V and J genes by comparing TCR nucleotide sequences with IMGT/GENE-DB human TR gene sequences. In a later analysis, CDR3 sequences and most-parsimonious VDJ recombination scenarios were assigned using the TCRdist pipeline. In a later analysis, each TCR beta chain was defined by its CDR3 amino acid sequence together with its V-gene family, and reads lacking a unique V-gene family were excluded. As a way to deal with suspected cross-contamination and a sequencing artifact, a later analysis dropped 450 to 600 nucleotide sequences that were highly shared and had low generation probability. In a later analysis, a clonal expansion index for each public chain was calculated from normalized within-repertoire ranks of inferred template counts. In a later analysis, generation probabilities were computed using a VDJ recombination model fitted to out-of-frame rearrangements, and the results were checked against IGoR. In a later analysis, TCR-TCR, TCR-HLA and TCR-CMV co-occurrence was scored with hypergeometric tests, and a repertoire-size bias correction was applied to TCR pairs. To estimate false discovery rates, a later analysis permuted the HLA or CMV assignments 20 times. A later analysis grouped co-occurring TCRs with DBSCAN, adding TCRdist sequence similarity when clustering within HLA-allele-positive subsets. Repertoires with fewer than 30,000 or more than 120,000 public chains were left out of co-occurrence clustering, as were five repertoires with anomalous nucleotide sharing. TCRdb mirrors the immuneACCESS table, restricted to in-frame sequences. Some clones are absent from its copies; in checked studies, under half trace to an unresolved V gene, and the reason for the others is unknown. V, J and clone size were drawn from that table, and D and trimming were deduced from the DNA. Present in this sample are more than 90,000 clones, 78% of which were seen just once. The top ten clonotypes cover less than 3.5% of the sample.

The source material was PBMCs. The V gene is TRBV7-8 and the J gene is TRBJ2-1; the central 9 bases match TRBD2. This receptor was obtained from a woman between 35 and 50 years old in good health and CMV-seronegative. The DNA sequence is TGTGCCAGCAGCTTACGGGATAGCGGGAGCTCCTACAATGAGCAGTTCTTC. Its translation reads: CASSLRDSGSSYNEQFF.